These 25 T cell receptor beta chains were all obtained from the same sample, sequenced in a study of regulatory T cells in long-lasting Graves disease. Time point of the sample: newly diagnosed GD, antithyroid drugs for less than 3 months. The TCR library was prepared using RNA isolated from PBMCs. Building of the TCR beta libraries involved iRepertoire HTBI primers and Arm-PCR of CDR3 regions. TCRdb reanalysed the multiplex PCR reads using MiXCR and keeps one entry per CDR3 protein. The table includes roughly 500,000 distinct CDR3 sequences, around 15% detected once. The sample also formed part of further work on T cells in Graves' hyperthyroidism and ophthalmopathy.

Sequenced here: peripheral blood mononuclear cells (PBMCs), sampled at new diagnosis, from a patient treated with antithyroid drugs. These receptors originate from a woman in her forties or fifties with Graves disease.

This clonotype was counted ten times or more. The chain employs TRBV29-1 and TRBJ2-5; D unresolved. The CDR3 is made up of 12 amino acids. CDR1 is SQVTM and CDR2 is ANQGSEA in the germline V gene. Trimming took 0 bases from V and 7 from J, leaving 9 bases between them. CDR3 DNA sequence: TGCAGCGTTGAAGAGGGCGCCGGGACCCAGTACTTC. Encoded protein: CSVEEGAGTQYF.

Many counts were recorded for this clonotype. At one end, the junction sequence differs from germline, possibly due to a read error. CDR3 coding DNA: TGTGCCAGCAGGGAAGGACAGGGGCCCCGACGGGAGCAGTACTTC. Translating gives CASREGQGPRREQYF. This chain joins TRBV2 and TRBJ2-7; 9 bases are shared with TRBD1. Germline V lookup: CDR1 SNHLY, CDR2 FYNNEI. This CDR3 region has 15 residues.

This clonotype was counted a few times. The V and J genes are TRBV20-1 and TRBJ2-7; the match to TRBD1 covers 8 bases. The germline gives CDR1 DFQATT, CDR2 SNEGSKA (reference sequence). The CDR3 runs to 15 residues. V lost 4 bases, J lost 0 bases, and 8 bases stayed unmatched. The CDR3 DNA reads TGCAGTGCTATTCGAGGACAGGGTTCCTCCTACGAGCAGTACTTC. Residues: CSAIRGQGSSYEQYF.

This clonotype was recorded many times. The chain is built from TRBV12-3 or TRBV12-4 and TRBJ2-1; tentative D call: TRBD1 (5 bases). V was cut by 5 bases and J by 3 bases, with 11 bases left in between. The CDR3 runs 14 residues. The CDR3 sequence: CASSEHRGYNEQFF. The CDR3 coding sequence is TGTGCCAGCAGTGAACATAGGGGCTACAATGAGCAGTTCTTC.

A word on this clonotype: A read error may account for a junction end that differs from germline. This rearrangement joins TRBV7-7 to TRBJ2-5; maybe TRBD2 (5 bases). Germline-derived CDR1 and CDR2 are SSHAT and FNYEAQ (reference sequence). The length of the CDR3 is 15 residues. The CDR3 loop is CASSLGGSTRETQYF. The CDR3 DNA follows: TGTGCTAGCAGCTTAGGAGGATCTACCCGGGAGACCCAGTACTTC.

This clonotype was observed a handful of times. V is TRBV5-1 and J is TRBJ2-7; tentative D call: TRBD1 (6 bases). This CDR3 is built from 14 residues. CDR1 is SGHRS and CDR2 is YFSETQ in the germline V gene. V was cut by 3 bases and J by 2 bases, with 12 bases left in between. CDR3 DNA: TGCGCCAGCAGCTCAGACAGGAGTACCTACGAGCAGTACTTC. It yields the protein CASSSDRSTYEQYF.

The chain is built from TRBV29-1 and TRBJ2-1, with 8 bases identical to TRBD1. The CDR3 has 15 amino acids. Trimming cost V 2 bases and J 7 bases; bases outside gene matches: 10. CDR1 and CDR2 from the germline V gene are SQVTM and ANQGSEA. The CDR3 DNA is TGCAGCGTTGAACTGACAGGGGTGGGTTGGAATGAGCAGTTCTTC. This gives the protein CSVELTGVGWNEQFF.

This clonotype was picked up many times. The gene calls are TRBV16 and TRBJ1-5; unclear D gene. Germline V CDR1 and CDR2: KGHSY, FQNENV. The CDR3 sequence is 13 residues long. The V gene lost 3 bases and the J gene lost 4 bases, with 7 bases spanning the gap. CDR3 sequence (DNA): TGTGCCAGCAGCCAGGAGGTTAATCAGCCCCAGCATTTT. Its translation is CASSQEVNQPQHF.

This clonotype was observed many times. The gene calls are TRBV20-1 and TRBJ1-2; 7 positions match TRBD1. CDR3 length: 15 residues. Germline lookup yields CDR1 DFQATT and CDR2 SNEGSKA (reference sequence). With 2 bases clipped from V and 2 bases from J, the junction kept 8 bases outside the gene matches. This chain's CDR3 is CSARSPGQRNYGYTF. The CDR3 DNA reads as TGCAGTGCTAGAAGCCCGGGACAGCGAAACTATGGCTACACCTTC.

This clonotype was detected many times. CDR3 nucleotide sequence: TGTGCCAGCAGCCGCGGACTAGCGGGAGTAGGAGATACGCAGTATTTT. It translates to CASSRGLAGVGDTQYF. V is TRBV2 and J is TRBJ2-3; 13 bases line up with TRBD2. Germline-derived CDR1 and CDR2 are SNHLY and FYNNEI. Trimming at V came to 6 bases and at J to 5 bases, leaving 8 bases not matched to a gene. The CDR3 has 16 amino acids.

This clonotype was detected many times. The CDR3 nucleotides are TGTGCCAGCTCACCACAGGACACCGGGGAGCTGTTTTTT. Protein product: CASSPQDTGELFF. This chain joins TRBV18 and TRBJ2-2; D unclear. Germline-derived CDR1 and CDR2 are KGHSH and LQKENI. This CDR3 has 13 amino acids. The germline V and J ends were trimmed by 1 base and 3 bases, with 3 bases remaining between them.

A few counts support this clonotype. V gene TRBV6-1 combines with J gene TRBJ2-7; D possibly corresponds to TRBD2 (6 bases). This CDR3 region has 15 residues. Trimming removed 6 bases from V and 5 bases from J, with 20 bases in between. Germline V gives CDR1 MNHNS, CDR2 SASEGT. CDR3 region: CASREKGREYHEQYF. CDR3 nucleotide sequence: TGTGCCAGCAGAGAGAAAGGACGGGAGTACCACGAGCAGTACTTC.

This clonotype was seen ten or more times. V is TRBV2 and J is TRBJ1-3; perhaps TRBD1 as D (6 bases). Trimming took off 7 bases at V and 4 bases at J, with 8 bases between the two ends. This CDR3 has 12 residues. The V gene's germline CDR1 is SNHLY and CDR2 FYNNEI. CDR3 amino acids: CASIDRGNTIYF. DNA for the CDR3: TGTGCCAGCATCGACAGGGGAAACACCATATATTTT.

CDR3 sequence: CASSLYVGAYNEQFF. The CDR3 coding sequence is TGTGCCAGCAGCTTATATGTGGGAGCCTACAATGAGCAGTTCTTC. The chain employs TRBV7-6 and TRBJ2-1; perhaps TRBD2 as D (5 bases). The CDR3 is made up of 15 amino acids. In germline, CDR1 is SGHVS, CDR2 FNYEAQ. V was cut by 2 bases and J by 2 bases, with 10 bases left in between.

The chain employs TRBV6-1 and TRBJ2-7; TRBD2 matches 10 bases. The germline CDR1 and CDR2 sequences are MNHNS and SASEGT. The CDR3 extends over 19 amino acids. The trim removed 6 bases at V and 6 bases at J, leaving 23 bases unmatched. CDR3 residues: CASRRQVLAGEGVPFEQYF. In nucleotides, the CDR3 is TGTGCCAGCAGAAGACAGGTGCTAGCGGGAGAAGGGGTCCCCTTCGAGCAGTACTTC.

The table lists this clonotype with many counts. This chain joins TRBV3-1 and TRBJ2-2, with 11 bases identical to TRBD2. The CDR3 is 16 residues long. Germline assignment: CDR1 LGHDT and CDR2 YNNKEL (reference sequence). The V gene end was trimmed by 3 bases and the J gene end by 3 bases; junction bases not matched to a gene: 3. Here the CDR3 DNA reads TGTGCCAGCAGCCACCGGGGACTAGCGGACACCGGGGAGCTGTTTTTT. Its translation: CASSHRGLADTGELFF.

This clonotype has more than one count but fewer than ten. One junction end disagrees with the germline gene, perhaps due to a read error. V gene TRBV6-2 or TRBV6-3 combines with J gene TRBJ2-5; the D is unclear. The CDR3 has 14 amino acids. The germline gives CDR1 MNHEY, CDR2 SVGEGT. In DNA form, the CDR3 reads TGCGCCAGCAGTTACTACCTGTCCCAAGAGACCCAGTACTTC. Its translation: CASSYYLSQETQYF.

This clonotype occurred many times. This chain connects TRBV6-1 to TRBJ2-5, with a possible D match to TRBD2 (6 bases). CDR1 and CDR2 from the germline V gene are MNHNS and SASEGT. The germline V and J ends were trimmed by 8 bases and 0 bases, with 13 bases remaining between them. The CDR3 covers 14 residues. CDR3 in amino acids: CASPSGWYQETQYF. CDR3 coding DNA: TGTGCCAGCCCAAGCGGGTGGTACCAAGAGACCCAGTACTTC.

The chain uses TRBV29-1 and TRBJ2-5, with TRBD2 matching 9 bases. Losses at the gene ends were 6 bases for V and 4 bases for J; bases not matched to a gene: 6. This CDR3 comprises 13 residues. Germline CDR1 SQVTM, CDR2 ANQGSEA. The CDR3 loop reads CSVRTAGGETQYF. In DNA, the CDR3 is TGCAGCGTGCGGACAGCGGGGGGAGAGACCCAGTACTTC.

This clonotype was counted at least ten times. V gene TRBV18 combines with J gene TRBJ1-4, with a tentative D call TRBD1 (5 bases). The germline V gene has CDR1 KGHSH and CDR2 LQKENI. Trimming stripped 0 bases from V and 5 bases from J, with 13 bases between. CDR3 length: 16 amino acids. This chain's CDR3 is CASSPPGRQANEKLFF. The CDR3 DNA reads as TGTGCCAGCTCACCACCGGGGCGGCAGGCGAATGAAAAACTGTTTTTT. The variable domain in full, completed from reference TRBV18 and TRBJ1-4, reads NAGVMQNPRHLVRRRGQEARLRCSPMKGHSHVYWYRQLPEEGLKFMVYLQKENIIDESGMPKERFSAEFPKEGPSILRIQQVVRGDSAAYFCASSPPGRQANEKLFFGSGTQLSVL.

This clonotype was counted many times. V and J are TRBV12-3 or TRBV12-4 and TRBJ1-1; 7 bases align to TRBD1. V shed 2 bases, J shed 2 bases, and the junction held 2 bases outside the gene matches. This CDR3 contains 14 residues. The CDR3 DNA reads as TGTGCCAGCAGTTTATTAGGGGGCAACACTGAAGCTTTCTTT. It is translated as CASSLLGGNTEAFF.

This clonotype was detected many times. The chain has TRBV2 and TRBJ1-5, with 7 bases that match TRBD1. Germline V gives CDR1 SNHLY, CDR2 FYNNEI. The J segment lost 0 bases and the V segment lost 1 base, leaving 3 bases of the junction unmatched. The CDR3 consists of 16 residues. The chain's CDR3 is CASSEEGAISNQPQHF. For the CDR3, the DNA is TGTGCCAGCAGTGAAGAGGGGGCGATTAGCAATCAGCCCCAGCATTTT.

In the case of this clonotype: This may be a read error: a much more frequent sequence differs by one nucleotide. The gene calls are TRBV2 and TRBJ2-1; D not resolved. The germline V and J ends were trimmed by 2 bases and 13 bases, with 24 bases remaining between them. The CDR3 totals 16 residues. Germline values: CDR1 SNHLY, CDR2 FYNNEI. CDR3 sequence reads: CASSEIGPAFQETQFF. The CDR3 coding sequence is TGTGCCAGCAGTGAAATTGGGCCAGCTTTCCAAGAGACCCAGTTCTTC.

In the case of this clonotype: Since a much larger clone is just one base distant, this may be a read error. J is TRBJ2-3 and V is TRBV10-3; 10 positions agree with TRBD1. The CDR3 covers 14 residues. The germline gives CDR1 ENHRY, CDR2 SYGVKD. CDR3 DNA: TGTGCCATCAATGAGGGGACAGGGGCAGATACGCAGTATTTT. Its translation: CAINEGTGADTQYF.

The rearrangement uses TRBV5-8 and TRBJ2-4; TRBD1 matches 8 bases. With 0 bases clipped from V and 2 bases from J, the junction kept 4 bases outside the gene matches. The germline V gene encodes CDR1 SGHTS and CDR2 YDEGEE. The CDR3 contains 16 residues. The CDR3 loop is CASSLAQGATKNIQYF. The CDR3 nucleotides are TGTGCCAGCAGCTTGGCCCAGGGGGCGACCAAAAACATTCAGTACTTC.